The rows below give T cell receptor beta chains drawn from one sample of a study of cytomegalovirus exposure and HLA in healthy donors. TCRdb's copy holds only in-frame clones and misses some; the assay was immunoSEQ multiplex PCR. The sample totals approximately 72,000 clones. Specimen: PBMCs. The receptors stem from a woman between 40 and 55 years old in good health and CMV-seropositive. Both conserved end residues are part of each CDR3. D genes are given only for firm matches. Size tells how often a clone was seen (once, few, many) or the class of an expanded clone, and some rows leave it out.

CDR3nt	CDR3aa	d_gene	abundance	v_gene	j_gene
TGTGCCAGCAGGGGACAGGGGGGGGAAGAGACCCAGTACTTC	CASRGQGGEETQYF	TRBD1	NA	TRBV2	TRBJ2-5
TGTGCCAGCAGCTTTAATGAGGGTACTGAAGCTTTCTTT	CASSFNEGTEAFF	NA	NA	TRBV11-2	TRBJ1-1
TGTGCCAGCAGTCGGGGTCGGGCAGATACGCAGTATTTT	CASSRGRADTQYF	NA	NA	TRBV6-5	TRBJ2-3
TGTGCCAGCAGTCCACAGGGGAGAAGCTACGAGCAGTACTTC	CASSPQGRSYEQYF	TRBD1	NA	TRBV2	TRBJ2-7
TGTGCCAGCAGTGTTAGCGGTGAAGTCGTTACGCAGTATTTT	CASSVSGEVVTQYF	NA	NA	TRBV6-1	TRBJ2-3
TGTGCCAGTATCAGGGGGGATGCGACTGAAGCTTTCTTT	CASIRGDATEAFF	TRBD1	NA	TRBV19	TRBJ1-1
TGTGCCAGCAGTTACCAGTACTCTGGGGCCAACGTCCTGACTTTC	CASSYQYSGANVLTF	NA	NA	TRBV6-5	TRBJ2-6
TGTGCCAGCAGCCGGGACTTCGGGACGGAAAAACTGTTTTTT	CASSRDFGTEKLFF	NA	NA	TRBV6-5	TRBJ1-4
TGTGCCAGCAGCTTGCAGCGAGTGAACACTGAAGCTTTCTTT	CASSLQRVNTEAFF	NA	medium-sized	TRBV5-5	TRBJ1-1
TGTGCCAGCAGCTTGGCCAGCGGGAGTACTGCGGGGGAGCTGTTTTTT	CASSLASGSTAGELFF	TRBD2	NA	TRBV5-4	TRBJ2-2
TGTGCCAGCAGCCCGACTTCAAATAACTATGGCTACACCTTC	CASSPTSNNYGYTF	NA	NA	TRBV7-2	TRBJ1-2
TGTGCCAGCAGCTCCGAGGTCCAGGGGATTGAAGCTTTCTTT	CASSSEVQGIEAFF	NA	NA	TRBV7-9	TRBJ1-1
TGTGCCAGCAGCGTAGGCGCTAGCGGGCGGGGAGGGACGCAGTATTTT	CASSVGASGRGGTQYF	TRBD2	NA	TRBV9	TRBJ2-3
TGTGCCAGCAGCCCCACCGGAGGGATCTTTAACACTGAAGCTTTCTTT	CASSPTGGIFNTEAFF	NA	NA	TRBV7-3	TRBJ1-1
TGTGCCAGCAGCCCCTACCGGAACACTGAAGCTTTCTTT	CASSPYRNTEAFF	NA	NA	TRBV7-6	TRBJ1-1
TGTGCCAGCAGTGTACAGACAGAGACCCAGTACTTC	CASSVQTETQYF	NA	NA	TRBV2	TRBJ2-5
TGTGCCAGCAGCTTAGGGGGGGAATCATACGAGCAGTACTTC	CASSLGGESYEQYF	NA	NA	TRBV7-8	TRBJ2-7
TGTGCCAGCAGTACACTATTTCTAAGCGGGAGGGCCCTCGGGGAGCTGTTTTTT	CASSTLFLSGRALGELFF	TRBD2	NA	TRBV28	TRBJ2-2
TGTGCCAGCTCACCTGAGATACTAGCGGGAGGAGAAAATGAGCAGTTCTTC	CASSPEILAGGENEQFF	TRBD2	NA	TRBV18	TRBJ2-1
TGCGCCAGCAGCTTGGCGTACCGAGCGGGAGGGCACACCGGGGAGCTGTTTTTT	CASSLAYRAGGHTGELFF	TRBD2	NA	TRBV5-1	TRBJ2-2
TGTGCCAGCAGCCACCTAGCGGGGGGGAGCTTTGCCTACAATGAGCAGTTCTTC	CASSHLAGGSFAYNEQFF	TRBD2	NA	TRBV5-6	TRBJ2-1
TGTGCCAGCTGCCCGACAGGGGATGAATACAATGAGCAGTTCTTC	CASCPTGDEYNEQFF	TRBD1	NA	TRBV9	TRBJ2-1
TGCGCCAGCAGCCAAGACACCGGGAACACTGAAGCTTTCTTT	CASSQDTGNTEAFF	NA	NA	TRBV4-3	TRBJ1-1
TGTGCCAGCAGTCAAGGACAGGGTCGCAATCAGCCCCAGCATTTT	CASSQGQGRNQPQHF	TRBD1	NA	TRBV28	TRBJ1-5
TGCGCCAGCAGCCAGGGCCAGGGGGGAATGGGATACGAGCAGTACTTC	CASSQGQGGMGYEQYF	NA	NA	TRBV4-1	TRBJ2-7
TGCGCCAGCAGCTTGGACAGCGGGGCCCCCTACGAGCAGTACTTC	CASSLDSGAPYEQYF	TRBD2	NA	TRBV5-1	TRBJ2-7
TGTGCCCCGCGGTCGGTCGGGGGGGTGCAAGAGACCCAGTACTTC	CAPRSVGGVQETQYF	TRBD2	NA	TRBV30	TRBJ2-5
TGTGCCTACCGCCCAGGAAGCTCTGGAAACACCATATATTTT	CAYRPGSSGNTIYF	NA	NA	TRBV30	TRBJ1-3
TGTGCCAGCAGCGCGGGACAGGGGTATGGCTACACCTTC	CASSAGQGYGYTF	TRBD1	NA	TRBV11-2	TRBJ1-2
TGTGCCAGCAGTACTCACAGGGGACGGACTGAAGCTTTCTTT	CASSTHRGRTEAFF	TRBD1	NA	TRBV27	TRBJ1-1
TGTGCCAGCAGTTACTCAAAGGGAGGTGACTATGGCTACACCTTC	CASSYSKGGDYGYTF	NA	NA	TRBV6-6	TRBJ1-2
TGTGCCAGTAGTATAACAGTGAGCACTGAAGCTTTCTTT	CASSITVSTEAFF	NA	NA	TRBV19	TRBJ1-1
TGTGCCAGCAGGGGGACTAGCGGGGCGCGGGATACGCAGTATTTT	CASRGTSGARDTQYF	TRBD2	NA	TRBV2	TRBJ2-3
TGTGCCAGTAGTATTCGGTGGCTAGCGGGAGACTCTGGGGCCAACGTCCTGACTTTC	CASSIRWLAGDSGANVLTF	TRBD2	NA	TRBV19	TRBJ2-6